The 17 T cell receptor beta chains below were found in one sample sequenced in a study of shared clonotypes between healthy human individuals. Assay: immunoSEQ multiplex PCR; the TCRdb copy retains only in-frame clones and omits some. The table includes 550,000 to 650,000 clones, 96% detected once. It was CD45RO-negative cells, positively selected for CCR7, that made up naive CD8 cells, with terminally differentiated effector memory CD45RA+ cells excluded. Sequencing was performed on naive CD8+ T cells sorted from blood. The source is a woman between 25 and 40 years old in good health.

The rearrangement uses TRBV29-1 and TRBJ2-7, with 7 bases matching TRBD2. Germline V gives CDR1 SQVTM, CDR2 ANQGSEA. Trimming cost V 6 bases and J 3 bases; bases outside gene matches: 8. This CDR3 comprises 13 residues. The CDR3 DNA follows: TGCAGCGTCCGGGAGGACACCCTCTACGAGCAGTACTTC. The encoded protein is CSVREDTLYEQYF.

This CDR3 reads CAISVASTGDINTEAFF. The CDR3 bases are TGTGCCATCAGTGTCGCGTCGACAGGTGATATAAACACTGAAGCTTTCTTT. The V gene is TRBV10-3, the J gene TRBJ1-1, with D tentatively TRBD1 (6 bases). Germline V gene sequence: CDR1 ENHRY, CDR2 SYGVKD. The CDR3 has 17 residues. V was shortened by 4 bases and J by 2 bases, with 20 bases between the two germline ends.

The chain joins TRBV29-1 to TRBJ1-1, with a tentative D call TRBD1 (5 bases). Trimming removed 3 bases at V and 0 bases at J, with 11 bases between. Germline CDR1 is SQVTM and CDR2 is ANQGSEA. CDR3 length equals 14 residues. Written as DNA, the CDR3 is TGCAGCGTTGACTCGGGGCCCATGAACACTGAAGCTTTCTTT. Residues: CSVDSGPMNTEAFF.

This chain joins TRBV28 and TRBJ1-1, with D perhaps TRBD1 (5 bases). V lost 5 bases and J lost 0, with 25 bases in between. CDR3 length equals 19 residues. Germline CDR1 reads MDHEN; CDR2 reads SYDVKM. The CDR3 DNA is TGTGCCAGCAGTCCTACCCCACAGGTTCTTCGAGAGATGAACACTGAAGCTTTCTTT. Protein sequence: CASSPTPQVLREMNTEAFF.

The V and J genes are TRBV7-6 and TRBJ2-5, with 8 bases lining up with TRBD2. This CDR3 has 15 residues. V shed 1 base and J 5 bases; nucleotides not matched to a gene: 6. In germline, CDR1 is SGHVS, CDR2 FNYEAQ. The CDR3: CASSLVPGGRETQYF. The DNA for the CDR3 is TGTGCCAGCAGCTTAGTACCGGGAGGGCGGGAGACCCAGTACTTC. Full variable domain (missing parts from reference TRBV7-6 and TRBJ2-5): GAGVSQSPRYKVTKRGQDVALRCDPISGHVSLYWYRQALGQGPEFLTYFNYEAQQDKSGLPNDRFSAERPEGSISTLTIQRTEQRDSAMYRCASSLVPGGRETQYFGPGTRLLVL.

The chain uses TRBV10-3 and TRBJ2-7, with a weak D call TRBD1 (6 bases). Trimming left V 3 bases short and J 0 bases short, with 9 bases between. CDR1 and CDR2 (germline): ENHRY, SYGVKD. CDR3 length equals 14 residues. CDR3 residues: CAISDQGLSYEQYF. CDR3 DNA: TGTGCCATCAGTGACCAGGGGCTCTCCTACGAGCAGTACTTC.

The chain employs TRBV7-2 and TRBJ2-2; perhaps TRBD2 as D (6 bases). CDR3 length: 18 amino acids. Trimming pared 2 bases from V and 4 bases from J, leaving 20 bases between. CDR1 and CDR2 (germline): SGHTA, FQGNSA. The DNA of the CDR3 is TGTGCCAGCAGCTTAAATAGCTGGGATACGCGGGGCACCGGGGAGCTGTTTTTT. Translation: CASSLNSWDTRGTGELFF.

The genes are TRBV7-8 and TRBJ2-4; 13 nucleotides line up with TRBD2. The CDR3 is made up of 18 amino acids. CDR1 is SGHVS and CDR2 is FQNEAQ in the germline V gene. The V segment lost 7 bases and the J segment 2 bases; nucleotides outside the gene matches: 11. CDR3 sequence (DNA): TGTGCCAGCATTCGAGGACTAGCGGGAGCGGAAACCAAAAACATTCAGTACTTC. Encoded protein: CASIRGLAGAETKNIQYF.

V and J are TRBV11-2 and TRBJ1-5; D may be TRBD1 (5 bases). The CDR3 runs to 15 residues. V lost 1 base and J lost 2, with 9 bases in between. Germline V gives CDR1 SGHAT, CDR2 FQNNGV. This CDR3 is CASSLGGRGNQPQHF. The CDR3 bases are TGTGCCAGCAGCTTAGGAGGCAGGGGCAATCAGCCCCAGCATTTT.

With regard to this clone: The germline gene is not matched at one end of the junction; a read error may be the cause. The rearrangement joins TRBV2 to TRBJ1-1, with D possibly being TRBD1 (5 bases). CDR3 length equals 11 residues. Germline CDR1 SNHLY, CDR2 FYNNEI. The CDR3 is CATSGGTEAFF. The CDR3 bases are TGTGCCACCAGTGGGGGGACTGAAGCTTTCTTT.

This sequence joins TRBV29-1 and TRBJ2-1, with D uncertain. V was cut by 5 bases and J by 9 bases, with 11 bases left in between. CDR3 size: 11 residues. CDR1 is SQVTM and CDR2 is ANQGSEA in the germline V gene. This CDR3 is CSVRMGSEQFF. As DNA, the CDR3 is TGCAGCGTTCGCATGGGGTCTGAGCAGTTCTTC.

The gene calls are TRBV7-6 and TRBJ2-5, with a tentative D call TRBD1 (6 bases). The J call may be in error: the DNA end matches TRBJ2-7 better. The CDR3 consists of 14 residues. Looked up from germline, CDR1 is SGHVS and CDR2 is FNYEAQ. The CDR3 protein is CASSFQGFPDEQYF. The CDR3 nucleotides are TGTGCCAGCAGCTTCCAGGGGTTCCCCGACGAGCAGTACTTC.

The gene calls are TRBV15 and TRBJ2-1; the match to TRBD1 covers 9 bases. With 7 bases clipped from V and 6 bases from J, the junction kept 7 bases outside the gene matches. The germline CDR1 and CDR2 sequences are LNHNV and YYDKDF (reference sequence). The CDR3 spans 14 residues. CDR3 residues: CATTKGQGINEQFF. The DNA of the CDR3 is TGTGCCACCACTAAGGGACAGGGAATCAATGAGCAGTTCTTC.

The chain employs TRBV28 and TRBJ2-5; no reliable D call. The J call may not be correct, given that the DNA end is closer to TRBJ2-7. Germline CDR1 MDHEN, CDR2 SYDVKM. The CDR3 covers 15 residues. The CDR3 nucleotides are TGTGCCAGCAGCCTGAAACAGAGCTTTGGTGACGAGCAGTACTTC. Translated: CASSLKQSFGDEQYF.

The gene calls are TRBV2 and TRBJ2-7, with D perhaps TRBD2 (6 bases). The CDR3 runs to 13 residues. V dropped 2 bases and J dropped 5 bases, with 10 bases sitting between them. The germline gives CDR1 SNHLY, CDR2 FYNNEI. The CDR3 nucleotides read TGTGCCAGCAGTGAACTAGCGACCGACGAGCAGTACTTC. As protein: CASSELATDEQYF.

This chain uses TRBV4-1 with TRBJ2-3; D is unclear. The ends were cut back, 3 bases at V and 2 bases at J, with 15 bases in the middle. The CDR3 contains 16 residues. The V gene's germline CDR1 is MGHRA and CDR2 YSYEKL. The CDR3 region is CASSHLGRSPTDTQYF. The DNA of the CDR3 is TGCGCCAGCAGCCATCTGGGCAGGTCACCCACAGATACGCAGTATTTT.

The chain uses TRBV7-3 and TRBJ2-5; 7 bases are a match to TRBD1. CDR1 is SGHTA and CDR2 is FQGTGA in the germline V gene. J lost 5 bases, V lost 6 bases, and 6 bases had no gene match. The CDR3 is made up of 13 amino acids. In DNA form, the CDR3 reads TGTGCCAGCAGTAAAGACAGGGAGGAGACCCAGTACTTC. It codes for CASSKDREETQYF.